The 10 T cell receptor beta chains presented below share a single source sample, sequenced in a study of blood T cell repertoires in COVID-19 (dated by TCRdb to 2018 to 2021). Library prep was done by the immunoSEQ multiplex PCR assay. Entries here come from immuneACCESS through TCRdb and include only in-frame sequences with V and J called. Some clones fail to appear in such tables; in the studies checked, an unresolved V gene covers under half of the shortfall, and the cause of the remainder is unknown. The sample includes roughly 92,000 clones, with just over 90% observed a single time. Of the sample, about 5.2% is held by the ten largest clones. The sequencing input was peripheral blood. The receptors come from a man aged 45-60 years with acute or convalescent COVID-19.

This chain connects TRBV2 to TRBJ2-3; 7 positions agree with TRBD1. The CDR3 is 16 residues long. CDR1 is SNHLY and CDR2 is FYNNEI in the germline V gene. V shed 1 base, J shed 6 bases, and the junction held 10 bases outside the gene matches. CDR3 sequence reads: CASSEDVTGSFDTQYF. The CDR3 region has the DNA TGTGCCAGCAGTGAAGATGTGACAGGGTCATTCGATACGCAGTATTTT.

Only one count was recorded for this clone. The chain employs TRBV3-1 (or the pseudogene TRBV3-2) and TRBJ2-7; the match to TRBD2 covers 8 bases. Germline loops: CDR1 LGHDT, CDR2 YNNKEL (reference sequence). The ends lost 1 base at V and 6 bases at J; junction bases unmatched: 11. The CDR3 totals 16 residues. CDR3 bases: TGTGCCAGCAGCCAAGTGAGGGGCCACAGCGGGGGCGAGCAGTACTTC. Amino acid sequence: CASSQVRGHSGGEQYF.

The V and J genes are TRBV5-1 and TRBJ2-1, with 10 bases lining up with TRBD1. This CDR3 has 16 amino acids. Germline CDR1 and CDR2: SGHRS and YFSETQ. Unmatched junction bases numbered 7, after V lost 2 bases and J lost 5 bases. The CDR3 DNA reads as TGCGCCAGCAGCTTCATGCCGACAGGGGGCAACAATGAGCAGTTCTTC. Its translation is CASSFMPTGGNNEQFF.

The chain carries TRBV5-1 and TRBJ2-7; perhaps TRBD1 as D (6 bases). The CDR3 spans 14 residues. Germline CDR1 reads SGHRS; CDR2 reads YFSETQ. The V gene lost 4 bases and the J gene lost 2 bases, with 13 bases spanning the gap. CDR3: CASSRAGQTYEQYF. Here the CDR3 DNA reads TGCGCCAGCAGCCGCGCCGGACAGACCTACGAGCAGTACTTC. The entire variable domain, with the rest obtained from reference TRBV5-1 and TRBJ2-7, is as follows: KAGVTQTPRYLIKTRGQQVTLSCSPISGHRSVSWYQQTPGQGLQFLFEYFSETQRNKGNFPGRFSGRQFSNSRSEMNVSTLELGDSALYLCASSRAGQTYEQYFGPGTRLTVT.

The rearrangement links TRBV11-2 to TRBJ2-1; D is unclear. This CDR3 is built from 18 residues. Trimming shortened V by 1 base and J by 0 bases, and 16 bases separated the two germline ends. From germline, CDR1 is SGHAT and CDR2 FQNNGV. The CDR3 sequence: CASSLGMSAPPSYNEQFF. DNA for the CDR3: TGTGCCAGCAGCTTAGGGATGAGCGCACCGCCCTCCTACAATGAGCAGTTCTTC.

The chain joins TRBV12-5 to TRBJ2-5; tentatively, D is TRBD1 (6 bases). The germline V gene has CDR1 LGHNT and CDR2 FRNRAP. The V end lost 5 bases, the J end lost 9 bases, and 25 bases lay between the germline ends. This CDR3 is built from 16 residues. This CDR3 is CASGVGTDGQSEAQYF. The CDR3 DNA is TGTGCTAGTGGTGTGGGGACCGACGGACAGTCTGAGGCCCAGTACTTC. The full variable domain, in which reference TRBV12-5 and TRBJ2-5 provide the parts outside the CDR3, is DARVTQTPRHKVTEMGQEVTMRCQPILGHNTVFWYRQTMMQGLELLAYFRNRAPLDDSGMPKDRFSAEMPDATLATLKIQPSEPRDSAVYFCASGVGTDGQSEAQYFGPGTRLLVL.

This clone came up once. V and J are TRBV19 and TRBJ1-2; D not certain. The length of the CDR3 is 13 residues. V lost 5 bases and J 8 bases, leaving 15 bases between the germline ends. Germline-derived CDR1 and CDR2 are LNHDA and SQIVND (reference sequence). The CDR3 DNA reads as TGTGCCAGTAGTTTAGCGGAGCTCGTGGGCTACACCTTC. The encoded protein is CASSLAELVGYTF. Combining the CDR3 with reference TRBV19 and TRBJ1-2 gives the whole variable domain DGGITQSPKYLFRKEGQNVTLSCEQNLNHDAMYWYRQDPGQGLRLIYYSQIVNDFQKGDIAEGYSVSREKKESFPLTVTSAQKNPTAFYLCASSLAELVGYTFGSGTRLTVV.

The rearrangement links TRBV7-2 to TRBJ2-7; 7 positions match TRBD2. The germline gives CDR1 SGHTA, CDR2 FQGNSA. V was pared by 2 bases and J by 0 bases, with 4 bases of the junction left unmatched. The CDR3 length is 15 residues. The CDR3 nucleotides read TGTGCCAGCAGCTTAACTAGCGTCCGCTCCTACGAGCAGTACTTC. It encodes CASSLTSVRSYEQYF.

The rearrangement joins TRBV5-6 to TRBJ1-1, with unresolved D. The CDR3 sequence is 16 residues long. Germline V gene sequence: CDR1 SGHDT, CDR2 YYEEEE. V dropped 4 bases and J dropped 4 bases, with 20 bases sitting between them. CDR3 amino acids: CASSAAGVLESTEAFF. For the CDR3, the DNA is TGTGCCAGCAGCGCGGCCGGGGTCTTAGAATCCACTGAAGCTTTCTTT.

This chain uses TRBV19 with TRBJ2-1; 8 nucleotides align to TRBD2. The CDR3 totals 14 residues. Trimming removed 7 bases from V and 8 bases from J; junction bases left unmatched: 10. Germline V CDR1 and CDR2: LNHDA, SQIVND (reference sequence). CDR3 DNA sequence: TGTGCCAGTAACGGGGGACTAGAAGTCCATGAGCAGTTCTTC. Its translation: CASNGGLEVHEQFF.